This T cell receptor beta chain was documented in a study of T cell responses to AZD1222 COVID-19 vaccine. Data came from immunoSEQ multiplex PCR; TCRdb stores just in-frame clones and leaves some out. The sample holds 130,000 to 150,000 clones, 90% seen once. Study results and caveats: Spike-specific TCR breadth rose after two AZD1222 doses, and depth rose as well. The sample set comprised mostly white British donors with more females, and clonal diversity was possibly underestimated. The study sampled repertoires only after the peak T cell response. Seropositive status at baseline applied to only 6 or 7 AZD1222 recipients.

In the case of this clone: The antigen remains unidentified.

The sequence derives from an adult in good health. Sequencing used peripheral blood, obtained on day 0 of AZD1222 vaccination.

DNA of the CDR3: TGTGCCAGCAGCCAAGATAGGCTAGCGGGAGGTTGCAATGAGCAGTTCTTC. This codes for CASSQDRLAGGCNEQFF. The genes are TRBV3-1 (or the pseudogene TRBV3-2) and TRBJ2-1; 11 bases align to TRBD2. This CDR3 comprises 17 residues. The germline V gene has CDR1 LGHDT and CDR2 YNNKEL (reference sequence). Trimming removed 0 bases from V and 6 bases from J; junction bases left unmatched: 7.